This T cell receptor beta chain was sequenced for a study of metastatic and nonmetastatic thyroid tumors. Study overall: Malignant and benign thyroid patients had repertoires compared in peripheral blood and tumor or nodule tissue.

MiXCR re-clonotyped the PCR reads for TCRdb. The table lists around 61,000 clones, 25% to 30% of them singletons. This clone was found many times. Every patient underwent thyroid surgery untreated. Germline CDR1 and CDR2: GTSNPN and SVGIG (reference sequence). This CDR3 is 11 amino acids long. V gave up 7 bases and J gave up 7 bases, with 11 bases separating them. The V and J genes are TRBV30 and TRBJ2-1, with a possible D match to TRBD1 (5 bases). The sequence derives from a female donor with papillary thyroid cancer or a benign thyroid nodule (not recorded which). Some clones in this sample may be carry-over from other donors' samples. Sequencing used blood. The CDR3 nucleotides are TGTGCCTTTTACGACAGAAATGAGCAGTTCTTC. Translation: CAFYDRNEQFF.